The TCR beta chain under discussion was sequenced for a study of CD8+ T cells in alopecia areata. Whole-study context: Those receiving the skin were roughly 6-11-week-old female C3H/HeJ mice, whose grafts came from 6-12-month-old C3H/HeJ donors with spontaneous alopecia. Study outcomes and limitations: Compared with normal scalp, lesional scalp had higher clonality and more expanded CD8+ clones. Scalp sequencing also captures normal skin's resident alphabeta T cells. Patients shared TCRs less clearly than mice did, possibly for HLA-related reasons.

Once RNA had been extracted, it was reverse transcribed into cDNA to act as the sequencing template. Repertoires were generated with immunoSEQ multiplex PCR, while TCRdb's copy carries only in-frame clones and drops some. Captured here are about 270,000 clones, none seen once; the top ten comprise roughly 1.2%. Sorting of pooled cutaneous lymph node cells used CD4, CD8alpha, NKG2D, NKG2ACE and other markers. This clone was seen more than once but under ten times. Its antigen remains unidentified. Genes and germline are mouse. The read is 4 residues too short to cover the CDR3 end, so that end is filled in from the germline J gene. The CDR3 contains 14 residues. CDR1 and CDR2 from the germline V gene are NSQYPW and LRSPGD (reference sequence). With 5 bases clipped from V and 3 bases from J, the junction kept 5 bases outside the gene matches.

This TCR came from a C3H/HeJ mouse with alopecia areata. The MHC haplotype of this mouse line is H2-k. Source material: CD4+ T cells sorted from a lymph node. V and J are TRBV1 and TRBJ2-7; 9 positions match TRBD2. CDR3 region: CTCSPPWGGYEQYF. The sequenced part of the CDR3 DNA is TGCACCTGCAGTCCCCCCTGGGGGGGCTAT.